Each of the 22 T cell receptor beta chains below was sequenced from the same sample in a study of cytomegalovirus exposure and HLA in healthy donors. PCR amplification relied on 60 Vbeta primers (plus 13 Jbeta primers). The data were produced by immunoSEQ multiplex PCR, yet TCRdb's version contains in-frame clones alone and is incomplete. This table holds fewer than 200,000 clones, approximately 82% found once. Material for sequencing was PBMCs. Receptor source: a male donor in good health and CMV-seronegative.

V gene TRBV18 combines with J gene TRBJ2-7; the D gene is possibly TRBD2 (6 bases). The germline gives CDR1 KGHSH, CDR2 LQKENI. The V and J ends lost 2 bases and 2 bases respectively, with 10 bases between them. The CDR3 has 14 amino acids. The CDR3 DNA sequence: TGTGCCAGCTCACCAGGGAGGACCACCTACGAGCAGTACTTC. This sequence encodes CASSPGRTTYEQYF.

V gene TRBV5-1 combines with J gene TRBJ1-1; possible D gene TRBD1, 6 bases. Looked up from germline, CDR1 is SGHRS and CDR2 is YFSETQ. CDR3 length: 13 residues. The ends were cut back, 5 bases at V and 3 bases at J, with 11 bases in the middle. The CDR3: CASRVGADTEAFF. The CDR3 DNA reads as TGCGCCAGCAGGGTGGGGGCGGACACTGAAGCTTTCTTT.

The rearrangement uses TRBV9 and TRBJ2-7; 8 bases agree with TRBD2. The V segment lost 2 bases and the J segment 5 bases; nucleotides outside the gene matches: 9. Germline V gene data show CDR1 as SGDLS and CDR2 as YYNGEE. CDR3 length: 15 amino acids. In DNA form, the CDR3 reads TGTGCCAGCAGCGTTAGCGGGAACCCCGTCAACGAGCAGTACTTC. The encoded protein is CASSVSGNPVNEQYF.

The chain recombines TRBV19 with TRBJ2-3, with 7 nucleotides matching TRBD1. Germline V gives CDR1 LNHDA, CDR2 SQIVND (reference sequence). The CDR3 covers 15 residues. The V and J ends lost 5 bases and 3 bases, in that order; junction bases with no gene match: 8. CDR3 loop: CASSPRDSVTDTQYF. The CDR3 region has the DNA TGTGCCAGTAGTCCCAGGGACAGCGTTACAGATACGCAGTATTTT.

The V gene is TRBV6-5, the J gene TRBJ2-7; possible D gene TRBD2, 5 bases. Between the trimmed V and J ends, which lost 2 bases and 6 bases, there was a span of 14 bases. The CDR3 has 14 residues. Germline CDR1 MNHEY, CDR2 SVGAGI. The CDR3 loop is CASSYAARAGEQYF. CDR3 coding DNA: TGTGCCAGCAGTTACGCCGCGCGGGCGGGCGAGCAGTACTTC.

This clone was found once. The V and J genes are TRBV27 and TRBJ1-6; D is possibly TRBD1 (5 bases). Germline loops: CDR1 MNHEY, CDR2 SMNVEV (reference sequence). Deletions cut 0 bases from V and 10 bases from J, with 13 bases between. This CDR3 is built from 15 residues. CDR3 DNA sequence: TGTGCCAGCAGTTTATCAGGGGAGGTGGGATCACCCCTCCACTTT. Protein product: CASSLSGEVGSPLHF.

The chain joins TRBV4-3 to TRBJ2-5, with D possibly matching TRBD1 (7 bases). Deletions cut 0 bases from V and 9 bases from J, with 17 bases between. The germline V gene has CDR1 LGHNA and CDR2 YSLEER. The CDR3 is 15 amino acids. CDR3 bases: TGCGCCAGCAGCCAAGATACAGGCCAGGGGGAGGCCCAGTACTTC. Translating gives CASSQDTGQGEAQYF.

This chain links TRBV19 with TRBJ1-4, with 8 bases identical to TRBD1. The length of the CDR3 is 14 residues. The ends lost 7 bases at V and 8 bases at J; junction bases unmatched: 9. Germline V gene sequence: CDR1 LNHDA, CDR2 SQIVND (reference sequence). The CDR3 here is CASMVTGAGEKLFF. Here the CDR3 DNA reads TGTGCCAGTATGGTGACAGGGGCAGGGGAAAAACTGTTTTTT. Full variable domain (remainder filled in from reference TRBV19 and TRBJ1-4): DGGITQSPKYLFRKEGQNVTLSCEQNLNHDAMYWYRQDPGQGLRLIYYSQIVNDFQKGDIAEGYSVSREKKESFPLTVTSAQKNPTAFYLCASMVTGAGEKLFFGSGTQLSVL.

This chain uses TRBV10-3 with TRBJ1-4; 10 bases are a match to TRBD1. Germline V gene data show CDR1 as ENHRY and CDR2 as SYGVKD. V was clipped by 3 bases and J by 1 base; unmatched bases: 5. This CDR3 contains 17 residues. DNA for the CDR3: TGTGCCATCAGTGACCCGACAGGGGGCTTAACTAATGAAAAACTGTTTTTT. Encoded protein: CAISDPTGGLTNEKLFF.

V usage is TRBV18 and J usage is TRBJ2-5; TRBD1 might be the D (5 bases). Germline loops: CDR1 KGHSH, CDR2 LQKENI. Deletions cut 3 bases from V and 2 bases from J, with 7 bases between. The CDR3 is made up of 13 amino acids. CDR3 DNA sequence: TGTGCCAGCTCACCGAACAGGCAAGAGACCCAGTACTTC. Its protein product is CASSPNRQETQYF.

J is TRBJ2-7 and V is TRBV7-3; 12 nucleotides agree with TRBD2. V shed 5 bases and J 5 bases; nucleotides not matched to a gene: 1. Germline values: CDR1 SGHTA, CDR2 FQGTGA. The CDR3 spans 13 residues. The CDR3 bases are TGTGCCAGCAGCCTAGCGGGAGGGGACGAGCAGTACTTC. Its protein product is CASSLAGGDEQYF. Full variable domain (outside the CDR3, taken from reference TRBV7-3 and TRBJ2-7): GAGVSQTPSNKVTEKGKYVELRCDPISGHTALYWYRQSLGQGPEFLIYFQGTGAADDSGLPNDRFFAVRPEGSVSTLKIQRTERGDSAVYLCASSLAGGDEQYFGPGTRLTVT.

In the case of this clone: Other DNA sequences in the sample encode the same CDR3. V and J are TRBV5-1 and TRBJ1-1; D not resolved. Between the trimmed V and J ends, which lost 0 bases and 5 bases, there was a span of 8 bases. This CDR3 comprises 13 residues. The germline V gene has CDR1 SGHRS and CDR2 YFSETQ. The CDR3 sequence is CASSLGGGTEAFF. The CDR3 nucleotides are TGCGCCAGCAGCTTGGGAGGTGGAACTGAAGCTTTCTTT.

This rearrangement joins TRBV28 to TRBJ2-1, with 9 bases aligning to TRBD2. The J segment lost 3 bases and the V segment lost 4 bases, leaving 4 bases of the junction unmatched. CDR3 size: 15 residues. Germline V CDR1 and CDR2: MDHEN, SYDVKM. CDR3 residues: CASSSPTSGYNEQFF. DNA for the CDR3: TGTGCCAGCAGTTCACCGACTAGCGGCTACAATGAGCAGTTCTTC.

This chain connects TRBV7-3 to TRBJ2-1; 9 nucleotides match TRBD1. Germline values: CDR1 SGHTA, CDR2 FQGTGA. Trimming at V came to 5 bases and at J to 3 bases, leaving 11 bases not matched to a gene. This CDR3 is 17 amino acids long. Here the CDR3 reads CASSHYAGQGIYNEQFF. The DNA for the CDR3 is TGTGCCAGCAGCCACTATGCCGGACAGGGGATCTACAATGAGCAGTTCTTC.

For the CDR3, the DNA is TGTGCCTGGGACCACAGGGATCTAGCTTTCTTT. Amino acids: CAWDHRDLAFF. The chain couples TRBV30 to TRBJ1-1; possible D gene TRBD1, 6 bases. Germline CDR1 is GTSNPN and CDR2 is SVGIG (reference sequence). This CDR3 is built from 11 residues. V was pared by 5 bases and J by 10 bases, with 14 bases between.

The chain has TRBV10-1 and TRBJ2-3; 8 bases align to TRBD2. CDR1 is WNHNN, CDR2 SYGVQD, per germline (reference sequence). There are 16 residues in the CDR3. V lost 0 bases and J lost 4; bases outside the gene matches: 6. This CDR3 is CASSESRREEPDTQYF. The DNA of the CDR3 is TGCGCCAGCAGTGAGTCCCGGCGGGAGGAACCAGATACGCAGTATTTT.

The J gene is TRBJ1-2, the V gene TRBV28; D not certain. The CDR3 runs 13 residues. Trimming removed 2 bases at V and 2 bases at J, with 6 bases between. Germline assignment: CDR1 MDHEN and CDR2 SYDVKM. The CDR3 spells CASSLLRNYGYTF. CDR3 DNA: TGTGCCAGCAGTTTACTCCGGAACTATGGCTACACCTTC.

This clone was recorded only once. The V gene is TRBV2, the J gene TRBJ1-5; 9 bases are a match to TRBD1. V shed 11 bases and J 4 bases; nucleotides not matched to a gene: 12. The CDR3 is made up of 15 amino acids. From germline, CDR1 is SNHLY and CDR2 FYNNEI. In DNA form, the CDR3 reads TGTGCCGGAGGACAGGGGTCGGGGGTAAATCAGCCCCAGCATTTT. It codes for CAGGQGSGVNQPQHF. Complete variable domain (other parts from reference TRBV2 and TRBJ1-5): EPEVTQTPSHQVTQMGQEVILRCVPISNHLYFYWYRQILGQKVEFLVSFYNNEISEKSEIFDDQFSVERPDGSNFTLKIRSTKLEDSAMYFCAGGQGSGVNQPQHFGDGTRLSIL.

The rearrangement uses TRBV28 and TRBJ1-5; 8 positions agree with TRBD1. Per the germline V gene, CDR1 is MDHEN and CDR2 is SYDVKM. The V and J ends lost 5 bases and 2 bases, in that order; junction bases with no gene match: 5. The CDR3 length is 15 residues. CDR3 in amino acids: CASSAQDRGNQPQHF. Written as DNA, the CDR3 is TGTGCCAGCAGTGCTCAGGACAGGGGCAATCAGCCCCAGCATTTT. Looking up the rest from reference TRBV28 and TRBJ1-5 gives the full variable domain: DVKVTQSSRYLVKRTGEKVFLECVQDMDHENMFWYRQDPGLGLRLIYFSYDVKMKEKGDIPEGYSVSREKKERFSLILESASTNQTSMYLCASSAQDRGNQPQHFGDGTRLSIL.

The chain couples TRBV18 to TRBJ2-3; possible D gene TRBD2, 5 bases. The V end lost 8 bases, the J end lost 1 base, and 16 bases lay between the germline ends. Germline CDR1 KGHSH, CDR2 LQKENI. The CDR3 extends over 15 amino acids. The CDR3 sequence is CASAEVGRGTDTQYF. The CDR3 coding sequence is TGTGCCAGCGCGGAGGTGGGAAGGGGCACAGATACGCAGTATTTT. The full variable domain, with the rest looked up from reference TRBV18 and TRBJ2-3, is NAGVMQNPRHLVRRRGQEARLRCSPMKGHSHVYWYRQLPEEGLKFMVYLQKENIIDESGMPKERFSAEFPKEGPSILRIQQVVRGDSAAYFCASAEVGRGTDTQYFGPGTRLTVL.

The V call is TRBV7-3, the J call TRBJ2-7; TRBD2 matches at 7 bases. With 3 bases clipped from V and 8 bases from J, the junction kept 13 bases outside the gene matches. The CDR3 length is 15 residues. The germline V gene has CDR1 SGHTA and CDR2 FQGTGA. The CDR3 loop reads CASSFGLDPSGKQYF. CDR3 DNA: TGTGCCAGCAGCTTCGGACTAGACCCGAGTGGGAAGCAGTACTTC.

The V call is TRBV5-5, the J call TRBJ2-5, with 12 bases aligning to TRBD2. Germline assignment: CDR1 SGHKS and CDR2 YYEKEE (reference sequence). This CDR3 comprises 16 residues. The J segment lost 1 base and the V segment lost 0 bases, leaving 1 base of the junction unmatched. In nucleotides, the CDR3 is TGTGCCAGCAGCTTGGGACTAGCGGGGGTCCAAGAGACCCAGTACTTC. Amino acids: CASSLGLAGVQETQYF.